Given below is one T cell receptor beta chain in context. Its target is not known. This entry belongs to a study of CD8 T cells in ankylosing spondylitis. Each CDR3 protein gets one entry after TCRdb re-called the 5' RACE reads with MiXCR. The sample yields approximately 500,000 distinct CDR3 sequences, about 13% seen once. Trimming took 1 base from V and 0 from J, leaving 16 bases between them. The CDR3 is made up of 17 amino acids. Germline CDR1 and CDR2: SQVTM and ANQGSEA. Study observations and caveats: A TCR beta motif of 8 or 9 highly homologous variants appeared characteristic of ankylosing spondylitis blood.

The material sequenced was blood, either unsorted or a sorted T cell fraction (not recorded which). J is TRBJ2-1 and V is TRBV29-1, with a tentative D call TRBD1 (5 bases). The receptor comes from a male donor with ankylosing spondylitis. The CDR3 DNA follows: TGCAGCGTTGAAGGACTCCCGGACAAGAACTCCTACAATGAGCAGTTCTTC. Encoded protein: CSVEGLPDKNSYNEQFF.